This record covers a single T cell receptor (beta chain). 13 Jbeta primers and 60 Vbeta primers were used for the PCR. Using immunoSEQ multiplex PCR, the repertoire was profiled, and TCRdb retains in-frame clones only, with some absent. The sample yields around 200,000 clones, around three quarters seen once. These data originate in a study of cytomegalovirus exposure and HLA in healthy donors. Per germline, CDR1 MGHRA and CDR2 YSYEKL. Trimming cost V 2 bases and J 8 bases, with 15 bases left between them. The CDR3 is made up of 15 amino acids. The chain has TRBV4-1 and TRBJ1-4, with D maybe TRBD1 (5 bases). The origin of this receptor is a man aged 35 to 55 in good health and CMV-seronegative. The sequenced material came from PBMCs. CDR3 sequence reads: CASSQMPGSNEKLFF. DNA of the CDR3: TGCGCCAGCAGCCAAATGCCAGGGTCGAACGAAAAACTGTTTTTT.